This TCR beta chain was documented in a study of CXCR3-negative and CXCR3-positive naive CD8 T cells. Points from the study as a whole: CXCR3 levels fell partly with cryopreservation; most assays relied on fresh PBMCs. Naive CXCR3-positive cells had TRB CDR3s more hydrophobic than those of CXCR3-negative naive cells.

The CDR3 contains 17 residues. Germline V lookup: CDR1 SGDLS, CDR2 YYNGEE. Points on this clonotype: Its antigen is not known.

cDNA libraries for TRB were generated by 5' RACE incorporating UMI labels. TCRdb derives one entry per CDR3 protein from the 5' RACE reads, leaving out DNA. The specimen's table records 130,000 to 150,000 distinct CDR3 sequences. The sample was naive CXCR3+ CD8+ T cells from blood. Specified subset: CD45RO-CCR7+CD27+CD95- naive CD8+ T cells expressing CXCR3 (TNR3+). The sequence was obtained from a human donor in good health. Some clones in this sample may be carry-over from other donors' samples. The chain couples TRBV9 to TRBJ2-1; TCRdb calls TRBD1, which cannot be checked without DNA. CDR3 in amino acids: CASSVEPGPTPYNEQFF.